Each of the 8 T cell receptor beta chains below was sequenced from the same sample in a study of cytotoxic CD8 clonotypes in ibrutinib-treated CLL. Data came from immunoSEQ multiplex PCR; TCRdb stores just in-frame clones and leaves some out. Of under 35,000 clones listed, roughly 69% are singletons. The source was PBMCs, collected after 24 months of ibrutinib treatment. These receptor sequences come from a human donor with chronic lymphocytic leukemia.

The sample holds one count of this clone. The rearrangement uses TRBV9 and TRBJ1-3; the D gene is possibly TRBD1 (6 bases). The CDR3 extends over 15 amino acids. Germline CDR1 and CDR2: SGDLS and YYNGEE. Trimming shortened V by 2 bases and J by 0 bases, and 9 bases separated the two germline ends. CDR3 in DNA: TGTGCCAGCAGCGTCGGACAGCTCTCTGGAAACACCATATATTTT. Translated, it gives CASSVGQLSGNTIYF.

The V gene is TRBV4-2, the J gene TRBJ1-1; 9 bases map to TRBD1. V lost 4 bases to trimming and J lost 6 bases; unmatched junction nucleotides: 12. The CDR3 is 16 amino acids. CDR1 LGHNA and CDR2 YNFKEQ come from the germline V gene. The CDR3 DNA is TGTGCCAGCAGCCCGAGGGACAGGGCGGCGAGGGCTGAAGCTTTCTTT. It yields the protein CASSPRDRAARAEAFF.

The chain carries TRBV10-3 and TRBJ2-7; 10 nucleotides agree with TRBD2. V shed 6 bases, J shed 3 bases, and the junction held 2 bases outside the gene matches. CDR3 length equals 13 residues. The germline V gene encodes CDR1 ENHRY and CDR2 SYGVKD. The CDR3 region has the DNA TGTGCCATCAGCTTAGCGGGGGGCTACGAGCAGTACTTC. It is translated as CAISLAGGYEQYF.

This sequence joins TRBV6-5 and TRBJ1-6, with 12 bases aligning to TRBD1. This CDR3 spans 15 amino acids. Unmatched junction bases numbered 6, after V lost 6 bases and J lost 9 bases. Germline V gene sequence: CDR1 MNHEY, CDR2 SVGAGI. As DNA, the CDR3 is TGTGCCAGCAGCCCGGGACAGGGGGCGGGTTCACCCCTCCACTTT. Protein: CASSPGQGAGSPLHF.

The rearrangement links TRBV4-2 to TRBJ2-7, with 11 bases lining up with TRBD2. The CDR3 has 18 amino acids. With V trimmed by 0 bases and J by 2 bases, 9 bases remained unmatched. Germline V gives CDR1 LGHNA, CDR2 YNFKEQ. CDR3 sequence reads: CASSQDKGGTSGTYEQYF. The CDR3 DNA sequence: TGTGCCAGCAGCCAAGATAAAGGTGGGACTAGCGGAACCTACGAGCAGTACTTC.

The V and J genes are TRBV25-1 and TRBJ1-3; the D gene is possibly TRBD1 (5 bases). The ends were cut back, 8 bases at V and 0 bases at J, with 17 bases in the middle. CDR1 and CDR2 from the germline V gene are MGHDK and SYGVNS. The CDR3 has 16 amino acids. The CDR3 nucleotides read TGTGCCAGCGGAGCCCCGCGGGGGGGCTCTGGAAACACCATATATTTT. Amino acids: CASGAPRGGSGNTIYF.

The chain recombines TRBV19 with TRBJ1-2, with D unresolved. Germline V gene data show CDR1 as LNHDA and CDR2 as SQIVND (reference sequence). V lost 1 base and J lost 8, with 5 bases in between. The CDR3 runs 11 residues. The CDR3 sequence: CASSIVSGYTF. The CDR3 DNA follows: TGTGCCAGTAGTATAGTCAGCGGCTACACCTTC.

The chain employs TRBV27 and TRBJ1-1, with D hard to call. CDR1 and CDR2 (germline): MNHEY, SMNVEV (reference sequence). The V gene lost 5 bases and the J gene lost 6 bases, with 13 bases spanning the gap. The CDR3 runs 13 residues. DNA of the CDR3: TGTGCCAGCAGTATGAATAACGCCCCTGAAGCTTTCTTT. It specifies CASSMNNAPEAFF.